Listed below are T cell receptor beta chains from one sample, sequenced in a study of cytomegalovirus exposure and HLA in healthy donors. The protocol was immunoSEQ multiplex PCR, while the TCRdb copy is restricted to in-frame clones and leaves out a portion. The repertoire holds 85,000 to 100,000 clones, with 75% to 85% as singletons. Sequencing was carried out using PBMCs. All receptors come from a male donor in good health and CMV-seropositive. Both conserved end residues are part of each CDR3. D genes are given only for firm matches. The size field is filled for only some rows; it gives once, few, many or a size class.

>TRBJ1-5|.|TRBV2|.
CASKHQGHSNQPQHF
TGTGCCAGCAAACACCAGGGACATAGCAATCAGCCCCAGCATTTT
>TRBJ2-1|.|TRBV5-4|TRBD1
CASSLQGAGEQFF
TGTGCCAGCAGCTTACAGGGGGCAGGCGAGCAGTTCTTC
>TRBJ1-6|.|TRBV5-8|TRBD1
CASSPDRVNSPLHF
TGTGCCAGCAGCCCGGACAGGGTGAATTCACCCCTCCACTTT
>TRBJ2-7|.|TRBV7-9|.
CASSSGTLYEQYF
TGTGCCAGCAGCTCGGGAACCCTGTACGAGCAGTACTTC
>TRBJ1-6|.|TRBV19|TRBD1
CASSIYDRVGSPLHF
TGTGCCAGTAGTATATACGACAGGGTTGGTTCACCCCTCCACTTT
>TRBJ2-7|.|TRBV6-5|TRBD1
CASSDTGGPEQYF
TGTGCCAGCAGTGATACAGGGGGACCCGAGCAGTACTTC
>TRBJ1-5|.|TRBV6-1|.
CASSSLQVQPQHF
TGTGCCAGCAGTTCCCTTCAGGTTCAGCCCCAGCATTTT
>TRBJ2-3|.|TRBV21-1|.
CASSNSTYTDTQYF
TGTGCCAGCAGCAATTCTACCTACACAGATACGCAGTATTTT
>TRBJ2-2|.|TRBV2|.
CAGARETTGELFF
TGTGCCGGAGCCCGCGAGACCACCGGGGAGCTGTTTTTT
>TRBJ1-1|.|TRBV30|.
CAGGANTEAFF
TGTGCCGGAGGGGCGAACACTGAAGCTTTCTTT
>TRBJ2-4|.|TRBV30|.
CAWSVGGQRNIQYF
TGTGCCTGGAGCGTCGGGGGACAGAGAAACATTCAGTACTTC
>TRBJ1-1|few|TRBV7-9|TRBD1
CASNPGTATRTEAFF
TGTGCCAGCAACCCAGGGACAGCCACACGGACTGAAGCTTTCTTT
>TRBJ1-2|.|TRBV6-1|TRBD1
CASSRDSTYGYTF
TGTGCCAGCAGCCGGGACAGTACCTATGGCTACACCTTC
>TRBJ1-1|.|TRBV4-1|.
CASSRVPTVNTEAFF
TGCGCCAGCAGCCGCGTCCCGACAGTGAACACTGAAGCTTTCTTT
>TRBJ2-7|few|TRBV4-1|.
CASSQGSGVGFYEQYF
TGCGCCAGCAGCCAAGGGTCGGGGGTTGGGTTCTACGAGCAGTACTTC
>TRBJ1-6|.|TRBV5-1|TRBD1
CASSRQGSSYNSPLHF
TGCGCCAGCTCCCGACAGGGGAGCTCCTATAATTCACCCCTCCACTTT
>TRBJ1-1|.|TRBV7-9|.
CASSFIGQNTEAFF
TGTGCCAGCAGCTTTATCGGACAGAACACTGAAGCTTTCTTT
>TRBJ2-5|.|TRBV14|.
CASSQGPRASETQYF
TGTGCCAGCAGCCAAGGCCCCAGGGCAAGTGAGACCCAGTACTTC
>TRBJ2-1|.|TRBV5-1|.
CASSLDAGSYNEQFF
TGCGCCAGCAGCTTGGATGCGGGCTCCTACAATGAGCAGTTCTTC
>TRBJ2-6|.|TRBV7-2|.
CASTSPVGHSGANVLTF
TGTGCCAGCACTTCCCCCGTGGGACACTCTGGGGCCAACGTCCTGACTTTC
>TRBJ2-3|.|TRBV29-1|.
CSAFQGWGTDTQYF
TGCAGCGCTTTTCAGGGGTGGGGCACAGATACGCAGTATTTT
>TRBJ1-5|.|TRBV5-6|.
CASSLGELSNQPQHF
TGTGCCAGCAGCTTGGGTGAGCTTAGCAATCAGCCCCAGCATTTT
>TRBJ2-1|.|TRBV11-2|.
CASSLVPTRPNEQFF
TGTGCCAGCAGCTTAGTCCCGACCAGGCCCAATGAGCAGTTCTTC
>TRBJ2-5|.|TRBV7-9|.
CASSDGERGKETQYF
TGTGCCAGCAGCGACGGGGAGAGGGGGAAAGAGACCCAGTACTTC
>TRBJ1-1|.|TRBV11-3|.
CASSLGGVNTEAFF
TGTGCCAGCAGCTTAGGCGGGGTGAACACTGAAGCTTTCTTT
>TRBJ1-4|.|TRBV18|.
CASSPLRGNEKLFF
TGTGCCAGCTCACCACTCCGGGGTAATGAAAAACTGTTTTTT
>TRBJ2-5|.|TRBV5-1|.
CASSSGGNGETQYF
TGCGCCAGCAGCTCTGGGGGCAATGGCGAGACCCAGTACTTC
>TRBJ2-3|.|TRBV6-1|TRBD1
CASSVQGADTQYF
TGTGCCAGCAGTGTTCAGGGGGCAGATACGCAGTATTTT